The next 5 T cell receptor beta chains were all read from a single sample in a study of blood T cells in healthy people across ages. A second roughly 7 to 12 cycle PCR used barcoded and J-beta primers. MiXCR, run by TCRdb on the 5' RACE reads, gives a single entry per CDR3 protein. Here the sample spans hundreds of thousands of distinct CDR3 sequences, 45% to 60% being singletons. Sequencing input: blood. The receptors originated from a woman of 80 years or more in good health.

In its sample, this clonotype was seen once. The chain combines TRBV5-1 with TRBJ2-5; possibly TRBD1 or TRBD2 for D (7 bases each). The DNA matches TRBJ2-7 better at its end, which makes the J call doubtful. Per the germline V gene, CDR1 is SGHRS and CDR2 is YFSETQ. The CDR3 length is 15 residues. The CDR3 region is CASSFLQGTTYEQYF. CDR3 DNA: TGCGCCAGCAGCTTTTTACAGGGGACTACCTACGAGCAGTACTTC.

The CDR3 reads CASSPRRPSYEQYF. As DNA, the CDR3 is TGTGCCAGCTCACCCCGGAGACCTTCCTACGAGCAGTACTTC. The chain employs TRBV18 and TRBJ2-7, with D hard to call. From germline, CDR1 is KGHSH and CDR2 LQKENI. The V and J ends lost 3 bases and 1 base respectively, with 10 bases between them. The length of the CDR3 is 14 residues.

This clonotype was counted a few times. The chain carries TRBV20-1 and TRBJ2-1; no definite D call. V was cut by 6 bases and J by 8 bases, with 23 bases left in between. Germline V gene data show CDR1 as DFQATT and CDR2 as SNEGSKA (reference sequence). CDR3 size: 15 residues. CDR3 in amino acids: CSALEISQGQHEQFF. CDR3 coding DNA: TGCAGTGCCCTAGAGATCTCGCAAGGTCAACATGAGCAGTTCTTC.

The rearrangement links TRBV2 to TRBJ2-7, with D perhaps matching TRBD1 (7 bases). The germline gives CDR1 SNHLY, CDR2 FYNNEI. Trimming removed 7 bases at V and 9 bases at J, with 22 bases between. This CDR3 has 14 residues. The CDR3 nucleotides read TGTGCCAGCACTAACCAGGCGGGACCAGGGGGGCAGTACTTC. Protein product: CASTNQAGPGGQYF.

This clonotype has a count of ten or more. This chain links TRBV28 with TRBJ2-2; TRBD2 aligns across 8 bases. Germline V gives CDR1 MDHEN, CDR2 SYDVKM. The CDR3 extends over 16 amino acids. The trim removed 2 bases at V and 1 base at J, leaving 3 bases unmatched. The CDR3 DNA sequence: TGTGCCAGCAGTTTACTCGCGGGAGGGAACACCGGGGAGCTGTTTTTT. The encoded protein is CASSLLAGGNTGELFF.